This TCR beta chain was recorded in a study of shared clonotypes between healthy human individuals. Naivety among CD8 cells was defined by CD45RO negativity and positive CCR7 selection, thereby excluding terminally differentiated effector memory CD45RA+ cells. Study-wide findings and caveats: Clonotypes not shared had lower generation probabilities than those common to all four donors. Apart from blood, nothing was sampled; tissue repertoires likely differ. Memory subsets generally showed smaller estimated richness than naive subsets did.

Assay execution took place at the deep level. The repertoire was sequenced with immunoSEQ multiplex PCR; TCRdb's copy has only in-frame clones and lacks some. The sample contains 1.5 million to 2.5 million clones, roughly 95% of which appear only once. Notes on this clone: Antigen specificity is unknown.

With 1 base removed from V and 7 bases from J, the gap between germline ends came to 12 bases. Germline CDR1 is GTSNPN and CDR2 is SVGIG (reference sequence). The CDR3 is 13 amino acids. V gene TRBV30 combines with J gene TRBJ2-3; D is uncertain. The material sequenced was naive CD8+ T cells sorted from blood. This clonotype was obtained from a man aged 18 to 29 in good health. CDR3 sequence: CAWSDASGYTQYF. CDR3 bases: TGTGCCTGGAGTGATGCTAGTGGTTATACGCAGTATTTT.